The 7 T cell receptor beta chains reported below all come from one sample, sequenced in a study of T cell repertoires in cytomegalovirus infection. These receptors are not linked to any known antigen. TCRdb recomputed calls from the reads with MiXCR, one row per CDR3 protein. The sample carries about 700,000 distinct CDR3 sequences, around 31% recorded once. The sequences come from cultured PBMCs, collected from culture after CMV antigen stimulation. Receptors were obtained from a human donor in good health (CMV status not recorded). Some clones in this sample may be carry-over from other donors' samples.

There are a few counts of this clonotype. The chain carries TRBV28 and TRBJ2-1; D may match TRBD1 or TRBD2 (6 bases each). The CDR3 spans 13 residues. V was shortened by 7 bases and J by 8 bases, with 15 bases between the two germline ends. Germline V lookup: CDR1 MDHEN, CDR2 SYDVKM. Written as DNA, the CDR3 is TGTGCCAGCACCCCTAGGGGGGCAGATGAGCAGTTCTTC. It yields the protein CASTPRGADEQFF.

The genes are TRBV12-3 or TRBV12-4 and TRBJ1-2, with a weak D call TRBD1 (6 bases). With 6 bases removed from V and 4 bases from J, the gap between germline ends came to 18 bases. The CDR3 has 15 amino acids. The CDR3 is CASSFTSGHFYGYTF. DNA for the CDR3: TGTGCCAGCAGCTTCACTTCGGGACACTTCTATGGCTACACCTTC.

This clonotype was found once. The chain links TRBV14 to TRBJ2-7; 9 bases agree with TRBD2. CDR3 length: 17 residues. V lost 3 bases, J lost 4 bases, and 13 bases stayed unmatched. Per the germline V gene, CDR1 is SGHDN and CDR2 is FVKESK. CDR3 sequence reads: CASSHWTPGTSQYEQYF. The CDR3, as DNA: TGTGCCAGCAGCCACTGGACCCCCGGGACTAGCCAGTACGAGCAGTACTTC.

This rearrangement joins TRBV11-2 to TRBJ1-1; no firm D call. The germline CDR1 and CDR2 sequences are SGHAT and FQNNGV. Trimming took 1 base from V and 11 from J, leaving 14 bases between them. The CDR3 consists of 13 residues. CDR3 coding DNA: TGTGCCAGCAGCTTAGTTTCGGGCCGAGGGGCTTTCTTT. Translating it yields CASSLVSGRGAFF. Variable domain in full (rest from reference TRBV11-2 and TRBJ1-1): EAGVAQSPRYKIIEKRQSVAFWCNPISGHATLYWYQQILGQGPKLLIQFQNNGVVDDSQLPKDRFSAERLKGVDSTLKIQPAKLEDSAVYLCASSLVSGRGAFFGQGTRLTVV.

This clonotype turned up a few times. The rearrangement links TRBV7-9 to TRBJ2-5, with D possibly matching TRBD2 (7 bases). V was cut by 5 bases and J by 4 bases, with 17 bases left in between. The CDR3 runs 15 residues. Per germline, CDR1 SEHNR and CDR2 FQNEAQ (reference sequence). The CDR3 DNA sequence: TGTGCCAGCAGCCAGACTAGGGGGGGGCGAGAGACCCAGTACTTC. It translates to CASSQTRGGRETQYF.

The genes are TRBV20-1 and TRBJ2-3, with D perhaps matching TRBD2 (6 bases). CDR3 length: 13 amino acids. CDR1 and CDR2 (germline): DFQATT, SNEGSKA (reference sequence). CDR3 nucleotides: TGCGTTATCTGGGCGGGAAGCACAGATACGCAGTATTTT. Translating it yields CVIWAGSTDTQYF.

V is TRBV28 and J is TRBJ1-4; 9 bases line up with TRBD1. V lost 3 bases to trimming and J lost 8 bases; unmatched junction nucleotides: 13. The germline CDR1 and CDR2 sequences are MDHEN and SYDVKM. The CDR3 is made up of 17 amino acids. In DNA, the CDR3 is TGTGCCAGCAGTTTCCCCTCGATCCGGGACAGGGAAGAAAAACTGTTTTTT. It codes for CASSFPSIRDREEKLFF.